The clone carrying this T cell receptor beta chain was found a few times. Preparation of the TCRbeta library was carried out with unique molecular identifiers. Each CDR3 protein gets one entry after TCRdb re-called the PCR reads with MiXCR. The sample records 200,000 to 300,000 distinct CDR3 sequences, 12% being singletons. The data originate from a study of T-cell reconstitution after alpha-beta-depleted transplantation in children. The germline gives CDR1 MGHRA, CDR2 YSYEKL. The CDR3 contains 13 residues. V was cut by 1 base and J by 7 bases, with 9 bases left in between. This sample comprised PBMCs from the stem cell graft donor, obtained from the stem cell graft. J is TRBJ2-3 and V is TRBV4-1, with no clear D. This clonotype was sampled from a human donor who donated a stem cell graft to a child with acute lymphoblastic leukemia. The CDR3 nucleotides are TGCGCCAGCAGCCAAGTCCCAGGTCATACGCAGTATTTT. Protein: CASSQVPGHTQYF.